Listed below are T cell receptor beta chains from one sample, sequenced in a study of blood T cell repertoires in COVID-19. Sequencing used immunoSEQ multiplex PCR; TCRdb keeps in-frame clones, though not all of them. The data contain approximately 300,000 clones, over 85% of them singletons. Sequenced: PBMCs or T cells enriched from blood (not recorded which). The receptors stem from a man in his sixties who had recovered from COVID-19. Each CDR3 is given with its conserved first and last residue. The order of the fields is CDR3 length, V gene, clone size, D gene, J gene, CDR3 protein, CDR3 DNA. A D gene is named only where the DNA matches it firmly. For some rows the clone size is stated as once, few or many, or as a class when expanded; others skip it.

len: 13; v_gene: TRBV4-1; abundance: .; d_gene: .; j_gene: TRBJ1-5; CDR3aa: CASSLQVNQPQHF; CDR3nt: TGCGCCAGCAGCCTCCAGGTGAATCAGCCCCAGCATTTT
len: 13; v_gene: TRBV6-5; abundance: once; d_gene: .; j_gene: TRBJ1-6; CDR3aa: CASMQVNNSPLHF; CDR3nt: TGTGCCAGCATGCAGGTGAATAATTCACCCCTCCACTTT
len: 14; v_gene: TRBV5-4; abundance: .; d_gene: TRBD1; j_gene: TRBJ1-1; CDR3aa: CASSRDRTNTEAFF; CDR3nt: TGTGCCAGCAGCCGGGACAGGACGAACACTGAAGCTTTCTTT
len: 14; v_gene: TRBV2; abundance: .; d_gene: .; j_gene: TRBJ2-2; CDR3aa: CASSAQGNTGELFF; CDR3nt: TGTGCCAGCAGTGCTCAGGGTAACACCGGGGAGCTGTTTTTT
len: 15; v_gene: TRBV5-1; abundance: few; d_gene: .; j_gene: TRBJ2-1; CDR3aa: CASRSGTASYNEQFF; CDR3nt: TGCGCCAGCCGATCCGGGACTGCATCCTACAATGAGCAGTTCTTC
len: 17; v_gene: TRBV15; abundance: .; d_gene: .; j_gene: TRBJ1-5; CDR3aa: CATSRVMGQGIHQPQHF; CDR3nt: TGTGCCACCAGCAGAGTGATGGGGCAGGGTATCCATCAGCCCCAGCATTTT
len: 15; v_gene: TRBV7-2; abundance: .; d_gene: TRBD1; j_gene: TRBJ2-7; CDR3aa: CASSVAGTGGGEQYF; CDR3nt: TGTGCCAGCAGCGTAGCCGGGACAGGGGGCGGCGAGCAGTACTTC
len: 16; v_gene: TRBV7-8; abundance: .; d_gene: TRBD1; j_gene: TRBJ2-7; CDR3aa: CASSLEGQGVRYEQYF; CDR3nt: TGTGCCAGCAGCTTAGAGGGACAGGGGGTTCGCTACGAGCAGTACTTC
len: 15; v_gene: TRBV3-1/TRBV3-2; abundance: .; d_gene: TRBD1; j_gene: TRBJ1-1; CDR3aa: CASSQGTGPHTEAFF; CDR3nt: TGTGCCAGCAGCCAGGGGACAGGCCCTCACACTGAAGCTTTCTTT
len: 17; v_gene: TRBV5-1; abundance: .; d_gene: TRBD2; j_gene: TRBJ2-3; CDR3aa: CASKTSGSAGNTDTQYF; CDR3nt: TGCGCCAGCAAGACTAGCGGGAGCGCGGGCAACACAGATACGCAGTATTTT
len: 14; v_gene: TRBV18; abundance: .; d_gene: .; j_gene: TRBJ2-2; CDR3aa: CASSRDRETGELFF; CDR3nt: TGTGCCAGCTCACGGGATCGGGAAACCGGGGAGCTGTTTTTT
len: 17; v_gene: TRBV11-2; abundance: .; d_gene: .; j_gene: TRBJ1-6; CDR3aa: CASRRSARAGYNSPLHF; CDR3nt: TGTGCCAGCAGAAGAAGTGCGAGGGCGGGTTATAATTCACCCCTCCACTTT
len: 15; v_gene: TRBV27; abundance: .; d_gene: TRBD2; j_gene: TRBJ2-2; CDR3aa: CASSLTPSGTGELFF; CDR3nt: TGTGCCAGCAGTTTAACGCCTAGCGGGACCGGGGAGCTGTTTTTT
len: 14; v_gene: TRBV25-1; abundance: .; d_gene: TRBD1; j_gene: TRBJ1-3; CDR3aa: CASTETGFGNTIYF; CDR3nt: TGTGCCAGCACCGAGACAGGGTTTGGAAACACCATATATTTT
len: 18; v_gene: TRBV7-6; abundance: .; d_gene: TRBD2; j_gene: TRBJ2-2; CDR3aa: CASSLNWASGGRTGELFF; CDR3nt: TGTGCCAGCAGCTTAAACTGGGCTAGCGGGGGACGAACCGGGGAGCTGTTTTTT
len: 19; v_gene: TRBV24-1; abundance: .; d_gene: TRBD2; j_gene: TRBJ2-1; CDR3aa: CATSGRLAGELSSYNEQFF; CDR3nt: TGTGCCACCAGTGGAAGACTAGCGGGAGAGTTGAGCTCCTACAATGAGCAGTTCTTC
len: 15; v_gene: TRBV19; abundance: .; d_gene: TRBD1; j_gene: TRBJ1-4; CDR3aa: CASSIPNRGNEKLFF; CDR3nt: TGTGCCAGTAGTATACCGAACAGGGGGAATGAAAAACTGTTTTTT
len: 15; v_gene: TRBV27; abundance: .; d_gene: TRBD1; j_gene: TRBJ1-1; CDR3aa: CASSQGTGWNTEAFF; CDR3nt: TGTGCCAGCAGTCAGGGGACAGGATGGAACACTGAAGCTTTCTTT
len: 15; v_gene: TRBV5-4; abundance: .; d_gene: TRBD1; j_gene: TRBJ2-1; CDR3aa: CASSLWTGAPLEQFF; CDR3nt: TGTGCCAGCAGCTTGTGGACAGGGGCGCCTTTAGAGCAGTTCTTC
len: 13; v_gene: TRBV6-5; abundance: .; d_gene: .; j_gene: TRBJ2-3; CDR3aa: CASRTRRPDTQYF; CDR3nt: TGTGCCAGCAGGACACGTCGTCCAGATACGCAGTATTTT
len: 15; v_gene: TRBV10-2; abundance: .; d_gene: TRBD2; j_gene: TRBJ2-1; CDR3aa: CASRDTSGPYNEQFF; CDR3nt: TGCGCCAGCAGAGATACTAGCGGTCCATACAATGAGCAGTTCTTC
len: 16; v_gene: TRBV25-1; abundance: .; d_gene: TRBD1; j_gene: TRBJ2-3; CDR3aa: CASSSPGQGMTDTQYF; CDR3nt: TGTGCCAGCAGCTCTCCGGGACAGGGGATGACAGATACGCAGTATTTT
len: 12; v_gene: TRBV12-3/TRBV12-4; abundance: .; d_gene: .; j_gene: TRBJ1-1; CDR3aa: CASSFRQGKAFF; CDR3nt: TGTGCCAGCAGTTTTCGGCAGGGAAAAGCTTTCTTT
len: 14; v_gene: TRBV10-2; abundance: many; d_gene: .; j_gene: TRBJ1-1; CDR3aa: CASRTQGGNTEAFF; CDR3nt: TGCGCCAGCAGAACACAGGGTGGCAACACTGAAGCTTTCTTT
len: 15; v_gene: TRBV5-4; abundance: .; d_gene: TRBD1; j_gene: TRBJ2-5; CDR3aa: CASSHRDRGAETQYF; CDR3nt: TGTGCCAGCAGTCACCGGGACAGGGGTGCGGAGACCCAGTACTTC
len: 18; v_gene: TRBV5-1; abundance: .; d_gene: TRBD2; j_gene: TRBJ2-1; CDR3aa: CASSLLLSSGDIYNEQFF; CDR3nt: TGCGCCAGCAGCCTTCTCCTTTCTAGCGGGGATATTTACAATGAGCAGTTCTTC
len: 14; v_gene: TRBV4-1; abundance: .; d_gene: .; j_gene: TRBJ1-4; CDR3aa: CASSQGQADEKLFF; CDR3nt: TGCGCCAGCAGCCAAGGACAGGCGGATGAAAAACTGTTTTTT
len: 16; v_gene: TRBV24-1; abundance: .; d_gene: TRBD1; j_gene: TRBJ2-7; CDR3aa: CATSDPAGGQHLKQYF; CDR3nt: TGTGCCACCAGTGATCCCGCTGGGGGACAGCACCTCAAGCAGTACTTC
len: 15; v_gene: TRBV11-2; abundance: few; d_gene: .; j_gene: TRBJ2-2; CDR3aa: CASSPLGLDTGELFF; CDR3nt: TGTGCCAGCAGCCCGTTGGGGCTGGACACCGGGGAGCTGTTTTTT
len: 15; v_gene: TRBV6-5; abundance: .; d_gene: TRBD1; j_gene: TRBJ1-2; CDR3aa: CASSQGQGALDGYTF; CDR3nt: TGTGCCAGCAGCCAAGGACAGGGGGCTTTGGATGGCTACACCTTC
len: 16; v_gene: TRBV9; abundance: .; d_gene: .; j_gene: TRBJ2-1; CDR3aa: CASSSRGTANYNEQFF; CDR3nt: TGTGCCAGCAGCTCCCGGGGGACCGCAAACTACAATGAGCAGTTCTTC
len: 14; v_gene: TRBV7-8; abundance: .; d_gene: TRBD1; j_gene: TRBJ2-3; CDR3aa: CASITRGRTDTQYF; CDR3nt: TGTGCCAGCATTACTAGGGGGCGCACAGATACGCAGTATTTT
len: 18; v_gene: TRBV7-3; abundance: .; d_gene: TRBD2; j_gene: TRBJ2-1; CDR3aa: CASSLLGMGLAGANEQFF; CDR3nt: TGTGCCAGCAGCTTATTGGGTATGGGACTAGCGGGAGCCAATGAGCAGTTCTTC
len: 16; v_gene: TRBV7-2; abundance: .; d_gene: TRBD1; j_gene: TRBJ1-1; CDR3aa: CASSLMRGQGNTEAFF; CDR3nt: TGTGCCAGCAGCTTAATGAGGGGGCAAGGGAACACTGAAGCTTTCTTT
len: 17; v_gene: TRBV7-3; abundance: .; d_gene: .; j_gene: TRBJ2-7; CDR3aa: CASSLKWRGRGSYEQYF; CDR3nt: TGTGCCAGCAGCTTAAAGTGGCGAGGCAGGGGATCTTACGAGCAGTACTTC
len: 15; v_gene: TRBV5-1; abundance: many; d_gene: TRBD2; j_gene: TRBJ2-1; CDR3aa: CASSLDSGAYNEQFF; CDR3nt: TGCGCCAGCAGCTTGGATAGCGGGGCCTACAATGAGCAGTTCTTC
len: 15; v_gene: TRBV7-8; abundance: .; d_gene: TRBD1; j_gene: TRBJ2-3; CDR3aa: CASSRRQGTTDTQYF; CDR3nt: TGTGCCAGCAGCAGACGACAGGGGACCACAGATACGCAGTATTTT
len: 15; v_gene: TRBV11-3; abundance: .; d_gene: TRBD2; j_gene: TRBJ2-2; CDR3aa: CASSSASGPTGELFF; CDR3nt: TGTGCCAGCAGCTCGGCTAGCGGGCCCACCGGGGAGCTGTTTTTT
len: 12; v_gene: TRBV29-1; abundance: .; d_gene: .; j_gene: TRBJ2-3; CDR3aa: CSVELGTDTQYF; CDR3nt: TGCAGCGTTGAACTAGGCACAGATACGCAGTATTTT
len: 16; v_gene: TRBV19; abundance: .; d_gene: .; j_gene: TRBJ1-6; CDR3aa: CASKTGGKLGGSPLHF; CDR3nt: TGTGCCAGTAAGACGGGTGGAAAGCTCGGGGGTTCACCCCTCCACTTT
len: 18; v_gene: TRBV4-2; abundance: .; d_gene: .; j_gene: TRBJ1-1; CDR3aa: CASSQEVAGGVRIDEAFF; CDR3nt: TGTGCCAGCAGCCAAGAGGTGGCTGGGGGCGTACGCATCGATGAAGCTTTCTTT
len: 17; v_gene: TRBV2; abundance: .; d_gene: TRBD2; j_gene: TRBJ2-4; CDR3aa: CASIRLAGDLAKNIQYF; CDR3nt: TGTGCCAGCATAAGGCTAGCGGGCGACCTAGCCAAAAACATTCAGTACTTC
len: 12; v_gene: TRBV27; abundance: .; d_gene: .; j_gene: TRBJ2-2; CDR3aa: CASRESTGELFF; CDR3nt: TGTGCCAGCAGGGAGTCAACCGGGGAGCTGTTTTTT
len: 15; v_gene: TRBV7-6; abundance: once; d_gene: .; j_gene: TRBJ2-1; CDR3aa: CASSMRPSSYNEQFF; CDR3nt: TGTGCCAGCAGCATGAGGCCGAGCTCCTACAATGAGCAGTTCTTC
len: 13; v_gene: TRBV3-1/TRBV3-2; abundance: .; d_gene: TRBD1; j_gene: TRBJ1-1; CDR3aa: CASSLGQAVRAFF; CDR3nt: TGTGCCAGCAGTCTCGGACAGGCTGTGCGGGCTTTCTTT
len: 14; v_gene: TRBV6-5; abundance: .; d_gene: TRBD1; j_gene: TRBJ1-2; CDR3aa: CASSYHGQARGYTF; CDR3nt: TGTGCCAGCAGTTACCACGGACAGGCCCGGGGCTACACCTTC
len: 14; v_gene: TRBV6-5; abundance: once; d_gene: TRBD1; j_gene: TRBJ1-2; CDR3aa: CAIPQGATHYGYTF; CDR3nt: TGTGCCATTCCTCAGGGGGCGACACACTATGGCTACACCTTC